The sample holds a few counts of the clone carrying this TCR beta chain. Its cognate antigen is unknown. A read error may be the cause here, since a much bigger clone is one base away. Bulk TCR libraries were made with methods that had been previously described and with listed TCR primers. MiXCR, applied by TCRdb to the PCR reads, yields one record per CDR3 protein. The data contain over 600,000 distinct CDR3 sequences, 15% to 20% of them seen just once; the ten biggest clones take up 0.7% to 1%. Naive CD8 T cells were sorted as CD8+CD4-CCR7+CD45RA+. The entry originates in a study of molecular identifiers for immune sequencing clone quantification. Germline-derived CDR1 and CDR2 are SQVTM and ANQGSEA. CDR3 length: 13 amino acids. Findings and limits, study-wide: Whereas clones above 20 RNA copies held under 1% of naive-cell molecules, they held over 97% of effector molecules. Highly expanded clone sizes could be underestimated by identical TCR molecules that share a barcode.

The TCR sequence derives from a human donor in good health. Some libraries in this study had Jurkat cell RNA spiked in. V and J are TRBV29-1 and TRBJ1-2; D remains ambiguous. Material: naive CD8+ T cells from blood, with Jurkat cell RNA spiked in. Specified subset: FACS-sorted CD8+CD4-CCR7+CD45RA+ naive T cells. CDR3 in DNA: TGCAGCGTTGAACAGACAACTAACTATGGCCACACCTTC. This gives the protein CSVEQTTNYGHTF. Filled out from reference TRBV29-1 and TRBJ1-2, the complete variable domain reads SAVISQKPSRDICQRGTSLTIQCQVDSQVTMMFWYRQQPGQSLTLIATANQGSEATYESGFVIDKFPISRPNLTFSTLTVSNMSPEDSSIYLCSVEQTTNYGHTFGSGTRLTVV.